Each of the 25 T cell receptor beta chains below was sequenced from the same sample in a study of T cell responses to AZD1222 COVID-19 vaccine. The method was immunoSEQ multiplex PCR; TCRdb's version includes in-frame clones alone and lacks a portion of them. The table includes about 270,000 clones, 90% to 95% detected once. The source material was peripheral blood, sampled 28 days after the second AZD1222 dose. Receptor source: an adult who received the AZD1222 COVID-19 vaccine.

In this sample, this clone turned up once. V usage is TRBV29-1 and J usage is TRBJ1-2; D remains ambiguous. The germline gives CDR1 SQVTM, CDR2 ANQGSEA. CDR3 size: 12 residues. Trimming left V 3 bases short and J 4 bases short, with 9 bases between. Written as DNA, the CDR3 is TGCAGCGTTGAGAACAGCCGCTATGGCTACACCTTC. Translated, it gives CSVENSRYGYTF.

V and J are TRBV5-1 and TRBJ1-1, with TRBD1 as a possible D gene (6 bases). V dropped 3 bases and J dropped 1 base, with 16 bases sitting between them. Germline-derived CDR1 and CDR2 are SGHRS and YFSETQ. The length of the CDR3 is 16 residues. The chain's CDR3 is CASSWGGHRKNTEAFF. The DNA for the CDR3 is TGCGCCAGCAGCTGGGGGGGACATCGTAAGAACACTGAAGCTTTCTTT. Full variable domain (missing parts from reference TRBV5-1 and TRBJ1-1): KAGVTQTPRYLIKTRGQQVTLSCSPISGHRSVSWYQQTPGQGLQFLFEYFSETQRNKGNFPGRFSGRQFSNSRSEMNVSTLELGDSALYLCASSWGGHRKNTEAFFGQGTRLTVV.

The V and J genes are TRBV27 and TRBJ1-6, with D perhaps TRBD1 (5 bases). Trimming pared 4 bases from V and 9 bases from J, leaving 16 bases between. Germline CDR1 and CDR2: MNHEY and SMNVEV (reference sequence). The CDR3 sequence is 15 residues long. CDR3 bases: TGTGCCAGCAGTTCCGTTCACTCTCAGGGTTCACCCCTCCACTTT. Encoded protein: CASSSVHSQGSPLHF.

The rearrangement joins TRBV5-1 to TRBJ1-5; D not resolved. Trimming left V 4 bases short and J 4 bases short, with 9 bases between. The germline V gene encodes CDR1 SGHRS and CDR2 YFSETQ. CDR3 length equals 13 residues. CDR3 sequence (DNA): TGCGCCAGCAGCCAGGAAAGAAATCAGCCCCAGCATTTT. This sequence encodes CASSQERNQPQHF. Using reference TRBV5-1 and TRBJ1-5 for the parts outside the CDR3, the full variable domain is KAGVTQTPRYLIKTRGQQVTLSCSPISGHRSVSWYQQTPGQGLQFLFEYFSETQRNKGNFPGRFSGRQFSNSRSEMNVSTLELGDSALYLCASSQERNQPQHFGDGTRLSIL.

The chain links TRBV21-1 to TRBJ2-5; the tabulated D call, TRBD2, remains unverified against the DNA. TRBV21-1 represents a pseudogene. CDR3 length equals 15 residues. Written as DNA, the CDR3 is TGTGCCAGCAGCCGTGAGCGGGGGTACCAAGAGACCCAGTACTTC. This sequence encodes CASSRERGYQETQYF.

The chain joins TRBV4-2 to TRBJ2-5; 7 bases match TRBD2. Per germline, CDR1 LGHNA and CDR2 YNFKEQ. The CDR3 is 14 residues long. V was pared by 0 bases and J by 5 bases, with 3 bases of the junction left unmatched. This CDR3 is CASSQDLGGETQYF. CDR3 DNA sequence: TGTGCCAGCAGCCAAGATTTGGGAGGGGAGACCCAGTACTTC.

The chain uses TRBV24-1 and TRBJ2-7; possible D gene TRBD1, 5 bases. The CDR3 length is 13 residues. CDR1 is KGHDR, CDR2 SFDVKD, per germline. The ends were cut back, 4 bases at V and 6 bases at J, with 12 bases in the middle. The DNA of the CDR3 is TGTGCCACCAGTGACTACAGGTTCCCCGAGCAGTACTTC. Encoded protein: CATSDYRFPEQYF.

In its sample, this clone was seen a few times. V and J are TRBV5-1 and TRBJ1-2; 10 bases match TRBD1. This CDR3 spans 15 amino acids. Germline CDR1 SGHRS, CDR2 YFSETQ. V lost 4 bases to trimming and J lost 4 bases; unmatched junction nucleotides: 7. CDR3 coding DNA: TGCGCCAGCAGCGTGGCGACAGGGGGCGTCTATGGCTACACCTTC. Protein product: CASSVATGGVYGYTF.

The chain is built from TRBV19 and TRBJ1-2; the match to TRBD1 covers 7 bases. Germline V gene sequence: CDR1 LNHDA, CDR2 SQIVND (reference sequence). V gave up 3 bases and J gave up 3 bases; unmatched junction bases: 13. The CDR3 is made up of 17 amino acids. The CDR3, as DNA: TGTGCCAGTAGTATTTCTTCCAGGGGGGGGATTTACTATGGCTACACCTTC. This codes for CASSISSRGGIYYGYTF.

The genes are TRBV19 and TRBJ1-3; D unresolved. V was shortened by 2 bases and J by 2 bases, with 13 bases between the two germline ends. Germline CDR1 is LNHDA and CDR2 is SQIVND (reference sequence). This CDR3 has 16 residues. The CDR3 loop reads CASSISGWAAGNTIYF. The CDR3 region has the DNA TGTGCCAGTAGTATATCTGGTTGGGCTGCTGGAAACACCATATATTTT.

A word on this clone: At one boundary the junction diverges from the germline segment, which might be a read error. Other DNA sequences in this specimen translate into the identical CDR3. The CDR3 DNA is TGTGCCAGCAGCCTAGCGGGAGGGCCCTACAATGAGCAGTTCTTC. This codes for CASSLAGGPYNEQFF. This chain joins TRBV7-2 and TRBJ2-1; TRBD2 aligns across 12 bases. Germline CDR1 reads SGHTA; CDR2 reads FQGNSA. This CDR3 is built from 15 residues.

This clone turned up a few times. The rearrangement links TRBV7-9 to TRBJ2-2; D not certain. The CDR3 contains 13 residues. V lost 7 bases to trimming and J lost 4 bases, with 10 bases between them. The germline gives CDR1 SEHNR, CDR2 FQNEAQ (reference sequence). The CDR3 DNA follows: TGTGCCAGCACCAAGGCCGGCACCGGGGAGCTGTTTTTT. Its protein product is CASTKAGTGELFF.

Only one count was recorded for this clone. The chain uses TRBV28 and TRBJ2-7; 9 bases align to TRBD1. Germline CDR1 is MDHEN and CDR2 is SYDVKM. V lost 7 bases and J lost 3; bases outside the gene matches: 7. The CDR3 covers 14 residues. The chain's CDR3 is CASNYRDRDYEQYF. In DNA form, the CDR3 reads TGTGCCAGCAACTACCGGGACAGGGACTACGAGCAGTACTTC.

The chain combines TRBV7-9 with TRBJ1-2; D might be TRBD1 (5 bases). V was trimmed by 11 bases and J by 4 bases, leaving 11 bases between them. Germline V gives CDR1 SEHNR, CDR2 FQNEAQ (reference sequence). This CDR3 spans 11 amino acids. The CDR3 sequence: CAVPTVYGYTF. As DNA, the CDR3 is TGTGCCGTTCCGACAGTCTATGGCTACACCTTC.

The chain is built from TRBV5-1 and TRBJ1-5; no reliable D call. This CDR3 has 14 amino acids. Trimming left V 0 bases short and J 9 bases short, with 13 bases between. Germline CDR1 SGHRS, CDR2 YFSETQ. Here the CDR3 reads CASSLAWGMSPQHF. The CDR3 DNA reads as TGCGCCAGCAGCTTGGCCTGGGGTATGTCGCCCCAGCATTTT.

The chain links TRBV5-1 to TRBJ1-2, with D possibly being TRBD1 (5 bases). V gave up 0 bases and J gave up 2 bases, with 17 bases separating them. Per the germline V gene, CDR1 is SGHRS and CDR2 is YFSETQ. The CDR3 extends over 17 amino acids. The CDR3 is CASSLAFRDVGNYGYTF. The CDR3 DNA sequence: TGCGCCAGCAGCTTGGCATTTCGGGACGTAGGGAACTATGGCTACACCTTC.

The chain couples TRBV7-3 to TRBJ2-2; tentatively, D is TRBD1 (6 bases). The CDR3 runs 16 residues. The V and J ends lost 5 bases and 1 base respectively, with 14 bases between them. The germline CDR1 and CDR2 sequences are SGHTA and FQGTGA. The CDR3 sequence: CASSRQGQWNTGELFF. CDR3 coding DNA: TGTGCCAGCAGCCGCCAGGGGCAGTGGAACACCGGGGAGCTGTTTTTT. Filled out from reference TRBV7-3 and TRBJ2-2, the complete variable domain reads GAGVSQTPSNKVTEKGKYVELRCDPISGHTALYWYRQSLGQGPEFLIYFQGTGAADDSGLPNDRFFAVRPEGSVSTLKIQRTERGDSAVYLCASSRQGQWNTGELFFGEGSRLTVL.

This clone was picked up one time. The gene calls are TRBV28 and TRBJ1-1; D remains ambiguous. V gave up 8 bases and J gave up 1 base, with 8 bases separating them. Germline CDR1 MDHEN, CDR2 SYDVKM. The CDR3 sequence is 12 residues long. CDR3: CASHRGNTEAFF. CDR3 DNA sequence: TGTGCCAGCCATAGAGGGAACACTGAAGCTTTCTTT.

The rearrangement links TRBV10-3 to TRBJ1-2; D uncertain. Germline CDR1 ENHRY, CDR2 SYGVKD. V lost 2 bases and J lost 8, with 12 bases in between. This CDR3 has 13 amino acids. Here the CDR3 reads CAISEGGRKGYTF. The CDR3 DNA is TGTGCCATCAGTGAGGGAGGGCGAAAGGGCTACACCTTC.

This clone was counted a single time. The chain carries TRBV7-3 and TRBJ1-2, with TRBD1 matching over 7 bases. This CDR3 has 14 amino acids. V shed 2 bases and J 3 bases; nucleotides not matched to a gene: 3. Germline V CDR1 and CDR2: SGHTA, FQGTGA. The CDR3 loop is CASSLSRGDYGYTF. CDR3 coding DNA: TGTGCCAGCAGCTTATCCAGGGGGGACTATGGCTACACCTTC.

This clone has just a few counts. V is TRBV7-9 and J is TRBJ2-2; 7 nucleotides match TRBD2. Germline V gives CDR1 SEHNR, CDR2 FQNEAQ (reference sequence). This CDR3 comprises 14 residues. Trimming cost V 5 bases and J 5 bases; bases outside gene matches: 5. The CDR3 sequence is CASSQAGSTGELFF. CDR3 nucleotide sequence: TGTGCCAGCAGCCAAGCGGGATCAACCGGGGAGCTGTTTTTT.

The genes are TRBV5-1 and TRBJ1-2; 7 nucleotides align to TRBD1. CDR1 and CDR2 from the germline V gene are SGHRS and YFSETQ. The CDR3 totals 15 residues. Trimming cost V 3 bases and J 4 bases; bases outside gene matches: 9. CDR3 bases: TGCGCCAGCAGCTGGACAGGCCTAAGGAGCTATGGCTACACCTTC. Encoded protein: CASSWTGLRSYGYTF.

CDR3 nucleotides: TGTGCCAGCAGCCTTTACAGGGCGGCTAACTATGGCTACACCTTC. It is translated as CASSLYRAANYGYTF. This sequence joins TRBV9 and TRBJ1-2, with D possibly matching TRBD1 (6 bases). Germline V CDR1 and CDR2: SGDLS, YYNGEE. The CDR3 is 15 amino acids. V lost 4 bases to trimming and J lost 0 bases, with 13 bases between them.

This clone was seen only once. The chain is built from TRBV6-6 and TRBJ1-5; tentatively, D is TRBD1 (5 bases). V was cut by 7 bases and J by 5 bases, with 21 bases left in between. Per germline, CDR1 MNHNY and CDR2 SVGAGI (reference sequence). The CDR3 runs 16 residues. The CDR3 nucleotides read TGTGCCAGCACCCTGTTGCCGGCAGGGAAGGATCAGCCCCAGCATTTT. It is translated as CASTLLPAGKDQPQHF.

J is TRBJ2-7 and V is TRBV7-9; 9 positions agree with TRBD1. The germline V gene encodes CDR1 SEHNR and CDR2 FQNEAQ (reference sequence). The CDR3 loop spans 14 amino acids. J lost 6 bases, V lost 5 bases, and 8 bases had no gene match. The CDR3 coding sequence is TGTGCCAGCAGCCAACGGGACAGGGCGAGCGAGCAGTACTTC. Translation: CASSQRDRASEQYF.